This passage covers 19 T cell receptor beta chains from one sample sequenced in a study of OX40 agonist ivuxolimab in advanced cancers. Here immunoSEQ multiplex PCR was the method, and the copy in TCRdb shows in-frame clones only, minus some. The sample carries around 55,000 clones, approximately 86% recorded once. The input for sequencing was CD4+ or CD8+ T cells sorted from blood, taken in a trial of the OX40 agonist ivuxolimab. The source is an adult with an advanced solid tumor such as melanoma, head and neck, liver or kidney cancer.

V is TRBV5-6 and J is TRBJ2-5; perhaps TRBD1 as D (5 bases). Germline CDR1 and CDR2: SGHDT and YYEEEE. This CDR3 spans 14 amino acids. Trimming took 0 bases from V and 6 from J, leaving 12 bases between them. The CDR3 sequence is CASSLVTVLKTQYF. The CDR3 DNA follows: TGTGCCAGCAGCTTGGTGACAGTGCTGAAGACCCAGTACTTC.

The chain couples TRBV10-3 to TRBJ2-5; tentative D call: TRBD1 (5 bases). Germline V CDR1 and CDR2: ENHRY, SYGVKD. Trimming cost V 10 bases and J 4 bases, with 19 bases left between them. The CDR3 totals 14 residues. CDR3 nucleotides: TGTGCCACCTTAGGGGCAGACGGACGAGAGACCCAGTACTTC. It codes for CATLGADGRETQYF.

This rearrangement joins TRBV15 to TRBJ1-4; D unresolved. Trimming stripped 5 bases from V and 7 bases from J, with 20 bases between. Looked up from germline, CDR1 is LNHNV and CDR2 is YYDKDF (reference sequence). This CDR3 is built from 16 residues. The CDR3 DNA reads as TGTGCCACCAGCCCCCTGGTGGGGTTTTCGGGTGAAAAACTGTTTTTT. Translation: CATSPLVGFSGEKLFF.

The J gene is TRBJ2-7, the V gene TRBV11-2; TRBD2 is a possible D gene (6 bases). Germline V CDR1 and CDR2: SGHAT, FQNNGV. Trimming took off 1 base at V and 0 bases at J, with 7 bases between the two ends. The CDR3 sequence is 14 residues long. CDR3 protein: CASSLVGGSYEQYF. CDR3 nucleotide sequence: TGTGCCAGCAGCTTAGTGGGGGGCTCCTACGAGCAGTACTTC.

This rearrangement joins TRBV6-6 to TRBJ1-5, with 8 positions matching TRBD1. The germline V gene has CDR1 MNHNY and CDR2 SVGAGI (reference sequence). After removal of 6 bases from V and 6 bases from J, the junction contained 7 bases not matched to a gene. This CDR3 has 14 residues. CDR3 coding DNA: TGTGCCAGCAGGCCAACAGGGGGAAGTCAGCCCCAGCATTTT. As protein: CASRPTGGSQPQHF.

The rearrangement uses TRBV6-5 and TRBJ2-1, with D possibly matching TRBD2 (7 bases). Germline V gene data show CDR1 as MNHEY and CDR2 as SVGAGI. The CDR3 runs 13 residues. The V gene lost 5 bases and the J gene lost 8 bases, with 13 bases spanning the gap. CDR3 bases: TGTGCCAGCAGTACGGGGGGCGGACATGAGCAGTTCTTC. Translating gives CASSTGGGHEQFF.

The chain recombines TRBV5-5 with TRBJ1-1, with D perhaps TRBD1 (6 bases). Trimming stripped 4 bases from V and 0 bases from J, with 16 bases between. Germline CDR1 reads SGHKS; CDR2 reads YYEKEE (reference sequence). The CDR3 length is 16 residues. DNA of the CDR3: TGTGCCAGCAGCCTACTAGGGGGAGGATTGAACACTGAAGCTTTCTTT. Translating it yields CASSLLGGGLNTEAFF.

The chain uses TRBV5-6 and TRBJ2-6; D remains unclear. CDR3 size: 16 residues. Germline assignment: CDR1 SGHDT and CDR2 YYEEEE. V was cut by 4 bases and J by 2 bases, with 13 bases left in between. Here the CDR3 reads CASSPRWAPGANVLTF. The CDR3 DNA is TGTGCCAGCAGCCCGCGTTGGGCCCCTGGGGCCAACGTCCTGACTTTC.

The rearrangement joins TRBV7-9 to TRBJ2-2; unclear D gene. Germline CDR1 SEHNR, CDR2 FQNEAQ (reference sequence). The length of the CDR3 is 13 residues. With 11 bases removed from V and 2 bases from J, the gap between germline ends came to 12 bases. The CDR3 spells CASLGENTGELFF. As DNA, the CDR3 is TGTGCCTCTCTAGGAGAAAACACCGGGGAGCTGTTTTTT.

About this clone: Because the CDR3 is missing its conserved closing phenylalanine or tryptophan, this is likely a read error. Because the CDR3's place on the DNA is in doubt, the DNA is left out and the CDR3 is given as listed by TCRdb. The chain couples TRBV21-1 to TRBJ1-6. TRBV21-1 is a documented pseudogene. The CDR3 length is 15 residues, termini included. CDR3 protein: CASNLTGPRNSPLHL.

This chain joins TRBV6-5 and TRBJ1-4, with D possibly being TRBD1 (6 bases). V lost 10 bases to trimming and J lost 5 bases, with 14 bases between them. From germline, CDR1 is MNHEY and CDR2 SVGAGI. CDR3 size: 13 residues. For the CDR3, the DNA is TGTGCCACCCAGGGAGGGGGAAATGAAAAACTGTTTTTT. Translated: CATQGGGNEKLFF.

CDR3 DNA sequence: TGTGCCAGCAGTTCCTCTGGAAGCGGGACTATCTCCTACGAGCAGTACTTC. Amino acids: CASSSSGSGTISYEQYF. The chain employs TRBV7-2 and TRBJ2-7; 7 bases are shared with TRBD2. V trimming: 6 bases; J trimming: 0 bases; junction bases outside the gene matches: 14. This CDR3 spans 17 amino acids. Germline assignment: CDR1 SGHTA and CDR2 FQGNSA.

The J gene is TRBJ2-2, the V gene TRBV27; 9 bases are shared with TRBD1. J lost 4 bases, V lost 4 bases, and 4 bases had no gene match. The CDR3 is 15 residues long. Per germline, CDR1 MNHEY and CDR2 SMNVEV (reference sequence). The CDR3 region has the DNA TGTGCCAGCAGTTGGACAGGGGACTCCACCGGGGAGCTGTTTTTT. Translation gives CASSWTGDSTGELFF.

Written as DNA, the CDR3 is TGCGCCAGCAGCTTGGAGGTCCCCATGGGTACTGAAGCTTTCTTT. This translates into CASSLEVPMGTEAFF. This chain links TRBV5-1 with TRBJ1-1, with D unclear. Germline-derived CDR1 and CDR2 are SGHRS and YFSETQ. Trimming took off 0 bases at V and 5 bases at J, with 14 bases between the two ends. The CDR3 consists of 15 residues.

V usage is TRBV11-1 and J usage is TRBJ2-3, with D hard to call. Germline V CDR1 and CDR2: SGHAT, FQDESV (reference sequence). Trimming took 2 bases from V and 0 from J, leaving 9 bases between them. This CDR3 is built from 15 residues. Written as DNA, the CDR3 is TGTGCCAGCAGCTTATTAGGCCACAGCACAGATACGCAGTATTTT. Its protein product is CASSLLGHSTDTQYF. The complete variable domain, with remaining parts taken from reference TRBV11-1 and TRBJ2-3, reads EAEVAQSPRYKITEKSQAVAFWCDPISGHATLYWYRQILGQGPELLVQFQDESVVDDSQLPKDRFSAERLKGVDSTLKIQPAELGDSAMYLCASSLLGHSTDTQYFGPGTRLTVL.

This chain uses TRBV27 with TRBJ2-5; D remains ambiguous. The V end lost 6 bases, the J end lost 4 bases, and 12 bases lay between the germline ends. This CDR3 is 13 amino acids long. Per the germline V gene, CDR1 is MNHEY and CDR2 is SMNVEV (reference sequence). CDR3 bases: TGTGCCAGCAGGGGCCCGACGAGAGAGACCCAGTACTTC. It yields the protein CASRGPTRETQYF.

This chain uses TRBV9 with TRBJ2-7, with TRBD1 as a possible D gene (7 bases). Trimming cost V 4 bases and J 2 bases, with 10 bases left between them. Germline CDR1 SGDLS, CDR2 YYNGEE. The CDR3 is made up of 13 amino acids. The CDR3 reads CASSRGTAYEQYF. In nucleotides, the CDR3 is TGTGCCAGCAGCCGGGGGACAGCCTACGAGCAGTACTTC.

The chain employs TRBV7-2 and TRBJ2-7; the D gene could be TRBD1 or TRBD2 (6 bases each). The germline V and J ends were trimmed by 1 base and 3 bases, with 10 bases remaining between them. This CDR3 contains 14 residues. Germline loops: CDR1 SGHTA, CDR2 FQGNSA. The CDR3 protein is CASSLGRGLYEQYF. The CDR3 nucleotides read TGTGCCAGCAGCTTAGGCAGGGGACTCTACGAGCAGTACTTC.

The chain combines TRBV14 with TRBJ2-1; D might be TRBD1 or TRBD2, each matching 6 bases. Germline V CDR1 and CDR2: SGHDN, FVKESK. Trimming took 2 bases from V and 10 from J, leaving 24 bases between them. The CDR3 runs to 17 residues. For the CDR3, the DNA is TGTGCCAGCAGCCAACATCTCACCGGGACACTTGGGGGGGAGCAGTTCTTC. This codes for CASSQHLTGTLGGEQFF.